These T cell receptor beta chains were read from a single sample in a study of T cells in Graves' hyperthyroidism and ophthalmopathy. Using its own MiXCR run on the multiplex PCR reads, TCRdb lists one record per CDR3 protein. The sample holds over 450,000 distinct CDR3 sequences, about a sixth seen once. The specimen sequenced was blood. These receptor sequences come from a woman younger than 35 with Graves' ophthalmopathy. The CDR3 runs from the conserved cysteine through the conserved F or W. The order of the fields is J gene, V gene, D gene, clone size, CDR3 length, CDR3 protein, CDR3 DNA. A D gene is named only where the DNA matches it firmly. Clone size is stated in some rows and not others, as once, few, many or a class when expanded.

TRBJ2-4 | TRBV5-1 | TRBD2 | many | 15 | CASSPGLAGGPTQYF | TGCGCCAGCAGCCCAGGACTAGCGGGAGGGCCAACTCAGTACTTC
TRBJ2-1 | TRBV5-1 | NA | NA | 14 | CASSIGSGIDEQFF | TGCGCCAGCAGCATCGGCTCAGGGATTGATGAGCAGTTCTTC
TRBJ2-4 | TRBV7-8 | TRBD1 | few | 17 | CASIRGPVGTGLDIQYF | TGTGCCAGCATCCGAGGACCCGTCGGGACAGGGTTAGACATTCAGTACTTC
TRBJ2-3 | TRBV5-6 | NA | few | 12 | CASSVFWGTQYF | TGTGCCAGCAGCGTATTTTGGGGTACGCAGTATTTT
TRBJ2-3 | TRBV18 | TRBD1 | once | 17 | CASSPGGMGQGTDTQYF | TGTGCCAGCTCACCGGGTGGAATGGGACAGGGCACAGATACGCAGTATTTT
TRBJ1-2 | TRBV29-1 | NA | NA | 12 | CSVADGVYGYTF | TGCAGCGTTGCTGACGGCGTCTATGGCTACACCTTC
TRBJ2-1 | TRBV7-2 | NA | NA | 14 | CASSLRNGRNEQFF | TGTGCCAGCAGCCTACGGAACGGCAGGAATGAGCAGTTCTTC
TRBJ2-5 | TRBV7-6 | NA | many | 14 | CASSLYEEQETQYF | TGTGCCAGCAGCTTATACGAAGAACAAGAGACCCAGTACTTC
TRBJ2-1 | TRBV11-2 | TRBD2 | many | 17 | CASSLEPGIAGSNEQFF | TGTGCCAGCAGCTTAGAGCCCGGGATAGCGGGTTCCAATGAGCAGTTCTTC
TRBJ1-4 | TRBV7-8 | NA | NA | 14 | CASTVGRTGGKLFF | TGTGCCAGCACCGTTGGACGTACGGGGGGAAAACTGTTTTTT
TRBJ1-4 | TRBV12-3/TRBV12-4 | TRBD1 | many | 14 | CASSFSGGGEKLFF | TGTGCCAGCAGTTTCTCAGGGGGCGGCGAAAAACTGTTTTTT
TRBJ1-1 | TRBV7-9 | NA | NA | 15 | CASSSRDGGGREAFF | TGTGCCAGCAGCTCCCGGGACGGGGGGGGCCGGGAAGCTTTCTTT
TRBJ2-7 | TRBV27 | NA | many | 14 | CASSFQGQAYEQYF | TGTGCCAGCAGTTTCCAGGGTCAGGCCTACGAGCAGTACTTC
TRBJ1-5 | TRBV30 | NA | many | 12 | CAWSDGYQPQHF | TGTGCCTGGAGTGACGGTTATCAGCCCCAGCATTTT
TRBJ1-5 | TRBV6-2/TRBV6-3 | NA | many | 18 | CASHTIISGMSSNQPQHF | TGTGCCAGCCATACTATTATTTCGGGGATGAGCAGCAATCAGCCCCAGCATTTT
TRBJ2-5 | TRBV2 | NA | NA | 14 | CASSGGTYQEAQYF | TGTGCCAGCAGTGGAGGGACGTACCAAGAGGCCCAGTACTTC
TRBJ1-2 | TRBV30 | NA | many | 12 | CAWSAGDYGYTF | TGTGCCTGGAGTGCAGGGGACTATGGCTACACCTTC
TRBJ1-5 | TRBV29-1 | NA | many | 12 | CSAKDSSGPQHF | TGCAGCGCCAAGGACAGCTCAGGGCCCCAGCATTTT
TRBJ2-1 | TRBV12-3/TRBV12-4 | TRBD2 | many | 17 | CASSLSVGGFLSNEQFF | TGTGCCAGCAGTTTATCGGTGGGGGGGTTCCTTTCAAATGAGCAGTTCTTC
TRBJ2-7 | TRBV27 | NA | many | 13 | CASREQGPYEQYF | TGTGCCAGCCGTGAACAGGGCCCCTACGAGCAGTACTTC
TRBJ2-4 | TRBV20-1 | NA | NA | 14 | CSASGSPGPNIQYF | TGCAGTGCTAGTGGCTCGCCAGGGCCCAACATTCAGTACTTC
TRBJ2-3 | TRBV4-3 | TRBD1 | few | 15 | CASSRGTGGEDTQYF | TGCGCCAGCAGCCGAGGGACAGGGGGTGAAGATACGCAGTATTTT
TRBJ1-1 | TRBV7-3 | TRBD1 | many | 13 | CASSLTRDREAFF | TGTGCCAGCAGCTTAACACGGGACAGGGAAGCTTTCTTT
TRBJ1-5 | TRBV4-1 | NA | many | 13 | CASSHGTYQPQHF | TGCGCCAGCAGCCACGGCACGTATCAGCCCCAGCATTTT
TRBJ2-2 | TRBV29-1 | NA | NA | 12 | CSVPLRTGELFF | TGCAGCGTACCCCTCCGCACCGGGGAGCTGTTTTTT
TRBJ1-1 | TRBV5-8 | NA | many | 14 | CASSSGPRNTEAFF | TGTGCCAGCAGCTCCGGACCGCGGAACACTGAAGCTTTCTTT
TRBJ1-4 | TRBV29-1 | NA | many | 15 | CSVRGSSSTNEKLFF | TGCAGCGTTCGGGGAAGTTCGTCAACTAATGAAAAACTGTTTTTT
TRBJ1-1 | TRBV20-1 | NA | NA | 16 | CSARVGTRSMNTDAFF | TGCAGTGCTAGAGTGGGTACCAGGTCGATGAACACTGACGCTTTCTTT
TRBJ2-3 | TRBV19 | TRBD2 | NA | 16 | CASSRTSGRSPVTQYF | TGTGCCAGTAGTAGAACTAGCGGGAGATCTCCGGTTACGCAGTATTTT
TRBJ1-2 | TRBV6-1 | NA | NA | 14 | CASSERIEGSGYTF | TGTGCCAGCAGTGAACGAATCGAGGGAAGTGGCTACACCTTC
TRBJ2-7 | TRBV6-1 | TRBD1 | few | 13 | CASSRGPLHEQYF | TGTGCCAGCAGCAGGGGGCCATTACACGAGCAGTACTTC
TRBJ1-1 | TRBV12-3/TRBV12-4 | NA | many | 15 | CASSLVTGTNTEAFF | TGTGCCAGCAGTTTAGTTACGGGAACGAACACTGAAGCTTTCTTT
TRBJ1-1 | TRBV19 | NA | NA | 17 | CASSPRLGGMLNTEAFF | TGTGCCAGTAGTCCCAGGTTAGGGGGGATGTTGAACACTGAAGCTTTCTTT
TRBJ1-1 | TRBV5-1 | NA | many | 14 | CASSEGPGGTEAFF | TGCGCCAGCAGCGAGGGACCCGGGGGGACTGAAGCTTTCTTT
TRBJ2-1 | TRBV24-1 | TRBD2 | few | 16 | CATSPGLAGRINEQFF | TGTGCCACCAGTCCCGGCCTAGCGGGCCGGATAAATGAGCAGTTCTTC
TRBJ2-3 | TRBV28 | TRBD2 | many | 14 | CAGGSGGETDTQYF | TGTGCCGGGGGTAGCGGGGGGGAGACAGATACGCAGTATTTT
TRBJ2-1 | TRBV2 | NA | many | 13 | CASDREDYNEQFF | TGTGCCAGCGACAGGGAGGACTACAATGAGCAGTTCTTC
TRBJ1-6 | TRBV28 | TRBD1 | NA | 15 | CASSLGPGGYSPLHF | TGTGCCAGCAGTTTAGGCCCAGGGGGGTATTCACCCCTCCACTTT
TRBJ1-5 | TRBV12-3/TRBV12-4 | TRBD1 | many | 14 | CASSLGQGRQPQHF | TGTGCCAGCAGTTTAGGACAGGGTCGTCAGCCCCAGCATTTT
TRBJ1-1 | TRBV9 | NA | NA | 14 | CASSAPRDNTEAFF | TGTGCCAGCAGCGCCCCCCGGGATAACACTGAAGCTTTCTTT
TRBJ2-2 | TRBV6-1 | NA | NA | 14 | CASSQTPTTGELFF | TGTGCCAGCAGTCAGACCCCTACGACCGGGGAGCTGTTTTTT
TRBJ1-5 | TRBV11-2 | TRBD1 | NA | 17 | CASSSSGTGDGNQPQHF | TGTGCCAGCAGCTCCTCCGGGACAGGGGACGGCAATCAGCCCCAGCATTTT